This is a list of T cell receptor beta chains from one sample in a study of Graves' ophthalmopathy and Graves' hyperthyroidism. TCRdb passed the multiplex PCR reads through MiXCR, listing each CDR3 protein once. The table includes over a million distinct CDR3 sequences, 35% to 40% detected once. The sample comprised peripheral blood or thyroid tissue (not recorded which). Receptor source: an adult man with Graves' hyperthyroidism. Both conserved end residues are trimmed from each CDR3. Size is omitted from some rows. Given values are once, few, many or a class for expanded clones.

V gene	clone size	CDR3 length	J gene	CDR3 protein
TRBV20-1	NA	11	TRBJ1-1	SAEGQASTEAF
TRBV10-3	NA	12	TRBJ1-4	AISEFQGDEKLF
TRBV12-3/TRBV12-4	many	12	TRBJ1-6	ASRGQGSNSPLH
TRBV7-2	many	12	TRBJ1-2	ASSLTFGVEGFT
TRBV12-3/TRBV12-4	few	12	TRBJ2-7	ASGRGGGANEQY
TRBV19	few	13	TRBJ2-7	ASSIDRDGSYEQY
TRBV6-2/TRBV6-3	few	10	TRBJ2-2	ASRDPTGELF
TRBV25-1	NA	12	TRBJ2-7	ASSPRREGYEQY
TRBV2	many	14	TRBJ1-5	ASSEGTGSYNQPQH
TRBV2	few	15	TRBJ1-6	ASSWDRVGRGNSPLH
TRBV10-1	many	15	TRBJ1-5	ASSESKRRVREQPQH
TRBV7-9	many	12	TRBJ2-5	ASSLAGARETQY
TRBV7-9	few	12	TRBJ2-5	ATQLTGPQETQY
TRBV29-1	many	11	TRBJ1-1	SVCSRGNTEAF
TRBV19	few	15	TRBJ2-7	ASSELLQGGRGYEQY
TRBV29-1	many	11	TRBJ1-1	SFTGTGHTEAF
TRBV7-9	NA	13	TRBJ2-7	ASSGDRGRGYEQY
TRBV10-3	few	10	TRBJ1-2	ASDKGTHGYT
TRBV6-5	few	12	TRBJ2-7	ASSDGTGDYEQY
TRBV20-1	few	14	TRBJ1-3	SARHTSDGSGNTIY